The 17 T cell receptor beta chains in this list originate from one sample, sequenced in a study of blood T cells in healthy people across ages. Using a J-beta primer mix together with a sample-barcoded 5' primer, a second PCR was run for roughly 6 to 11 cycles. One entry per CDR3 protein results from TCRdb running MiXCR on the 5' RACE reads. The table lists about 1 million distinct CDR3 sequences, approximately 25% of them singletons. This sample was shared with a second study, whose subject was T cells of mothers and their children.

Sample: blood. Receptor source: a girl aged 2 to 9 in good health.

This clonotype appeared a few times. The J gene is TRBJ1-1, the V gene TRBV5-1; 9 nucleotides match TRBD1. This CDR3 is built from 15 residues. Germline V lookup: CDR1 SGHRS, CDR2 YFSETQ. V lost 4 bases, J lost 5 bases, and 9 bases stayed unmatched. CDR3 nucleotide sequence: TGCGCCAGCAGCGCGTGGACAGGGGAAGATACTGAAGCTTTCTTT. Translation gives CASSAWTGEDTEAFF. The entire variable domain, with the rest obtained from reference TRBV5-1 and TRBJ1-1, is as follows: KAGVTQTPRYLIKTRGQQVTLSCSPISGHRSVSWYQQTPGQGLQFLFEYFSETQRNKGNFPGRFSGRQFSNSRSEMNVSTLELGDSALYLCASSAWTGEDTEAFFGQGTRLTVV.

This clonotype came up a few times. The chain couples TRBV4-3 to TRBJ1-2, with D maybe TRBD1 (6 bases). CDR1 and CDR2 from the germline V gene are LGHNA and YSLEER. V was shortened by 0 bases and J by 4 bases, with 12 bases between the two germline ends. There are 15 residues in the CDR3. The CDR3 sequence: CASSQDRGLSYGYTF. The DNA of the CDR3 is TGCGCCAGCAGCCAAGATCGGGGGCTAAGCTATGGCTACACCTTC.

This chain joins TRBV12-3 or TRBV12-4 and TRBJ2-2; 8 nucleotides align to TRBD2. The CDR3 runs to 16 residues. V trimming: 6 bases; J trimming: 1 base; junction bases outside the gene matches: 7. CDR3 coding DNA: TGTGCCAGCAGCCGAGCGGGAGCAGTGAACACCGGGGAGCTGTTTTTT. Its translation is CASSRAGAVNTGELFF.

The sample holds many counts of this clonotype. The chain uses TRBV29-1 and TRBJ2-5; D call uncertain. Germline V gene lookup returns CDR1 SQVTM and CDR2 ANQGSEA. CDR3 length: 13 amino acids. V lost 4 bases and J lost 0, with 9 bases in between. CDR3 region: CSVGGLYQETQYF. The CDR3 DNA is TGCAGCGTTGGGGGTCTCTACCAAGAGACCCAGTACTTC.

V and J are TRBV29-1 and TRBJ2-5; D remains unclear. Matching the DNA end better, TRBJ2-7 makes the J call doubtful. This CDR3 is 14 amino acids long. CDR1 and CDR2 (germline): SQVTM, ANQGSEA. The CDR3 DNA is TGCAGCGTTGAAGGACACCTTGAACCCAACGAGCAGTACTTC. Protein sequence: CSVEGHLEPNEQYF.

There are a few counts of this clonotype. V and J are TRBV7-9 and TRBJ2-5; D may be TRBD1 (6 bases). Looked up from germline, CDR1 is SEHNR and CDR2 is FQNEAQ (reference sequence). The V gene lost 2 bases and the J gene lost 2 bases, with 12 bases spanning the gap. The CDR3 runs to 15 residues. The DNA of the CDR3 is TGTGCCAGCAGCTTAAGCCGGACAGTTCAAGAGACCCAGTACTTC. It translates to CASSLSRTVQETQYF.

The rearrangement joins TRBV20-1 to TRBJ2-4; D ambiguous. Germline CDR1 and CDR2: DFQATT and SNEGSKA (reference sequence). This CDR3 spans 13 amino acids. V gave up 5 bases and J gave up 4 bases, with 12 bases separating them. The CDR3 region is CSALLVGKNIQYF. CDR3 sequence (DNA): TGCAGTGCTCTCCTAGTAGGGAAAAACATTCAGTACTTC.

This clonotype has more than one count but fewer than ten. The genes are TRBV2 and TRBJ1-2; D unclear. Germline V lookup: CDR1 SNHLY, CDR2 FYNNEI. With 3 bases removed from V and 5 bases from J, the gap between germline ends came to 13 bases. The CDR3 has 14 residues. CDR3 residues: CASSDLSDAYGYTF. Written as DNA, the CDR3 is TGTGCCAGCAGTGATCTGTCGGACGCATATGGCTACACCTTC.

This clonotype was counted between two and nine times. This chain uses TRBV5-1 with TRBJ2-5, with D maybe TRBD1 (6 bases). The assigned J gene may be wrong: the sequence end matches TRBJ2-1 better. CDR1 SGHRS and CDR2 YFSETQ come from the germline V gene. The CDR3 has 15 residues. The DNA for the CDR3 is TGCGCCAGCAGCTTCGGACAGTCGACTGGTAATGAGCAGTTCTTC. It codes for CASSFGQSTGNEQFF.

This clonotype was counted between two and nine times. The V and J genes are TRBV3-1 and TRBJ2-1; 7 bases agree with TRBD1. The V and J ends lost 0 bases and 6 bases, in that order; junction bases with no gene match: 11. Germline assignment: CDR1 LGHDT and CDR2 YNNKEL (reference sequence). The CDR3 contains 17 residues. The CDR3 loop is CASSQDGAGGVANEQFF. The CDR3 DNA follows: TGTGCCAGCAGCCAAGATGGAGCAGGGGGAGTCGCCAATGAGCAGTTCTTC.

This clonotype appeared a few times. The chain uses TRBV5-1 and TRBJ2-3, with D uncertain. The CDR3 consists of 16 residues. Germline CDR1 and CDR2: SGHRS and YFSETQ. Deletions cut 0 bases from V and 2 bases from J, with 13 bases between. CDR3 in amino acids: CASSLEGPPLTDTQYF. The CDR3 DNA reads as TGCGCCAGCAGCTTGGAGGGCCCTCCTCTCACAGATACGCAGTATTTT.

This clonotype was counted a few times. The V call is TRBV24-1, the J call TRBJ1-2, with D maybe TRBD1 (6 bases). V was pared by 3 bases and J by 8 bases, with 15 bases between. This CDR3 is 14 amino acids long. Germline-derived CDR1 and CDR2 are KGHDR and SFDVKD. For the CDR3, the DNA is TGTGCCACCAGTGATCCCGACAGGATGAGGGGCTACACCTTC. Translated, it gives CATSDPDRMRGYTF.

The chain combines TRBV12-3 or TRBV12-4 with TRBJ1-1; D gene uncertain. The CDR3 length is 16 residues. Trimming removed 6 bases from V and 4 bases from J, with 21 bases in between. The CDR3 sequence: CASSLPGPVESTEAFF. The CDR3 DNA reads as TGTGCCAGCAGCCTCCCGGGTCCAGTGGAGAGCACTGAAGCTTTCTTT.

There are a few counts of this clonotype. V and J are TRBV29-1 and TRBJ1-1; D unclear. The CDR3 is made up of 12 amino acids. Per the germline V gene, CDR1 is SQVTM and CDR2 is ANQGSEA. Trimming removed 0 bases from V and 4 bases from J, with 6 bases in between. CDR3 in DNA: TGCAGCGTTGAAGAATTGGGCACTGAAGCTTTCTTT. Protein: CSVEELGTEAFF.

This rearrangement joins TRBV27 to TRBJ2-5, with D perhaps TRBD1 or TRBD2 (5 bases each). Between the trimmed V and J ends, which lost 5 bases and 2 bases, there was a span of 21 bases. CDR1 is MNHEY, CDR2 SMNVEV, per germline (reference sequence). This CDR3 is 17 amino acids long. As DNA, the CDR3 is TGTGCCAGCAGTCCAAAATCCGGGGCGGTCATTCAAGAGACCCAGTACTTC. It yields the protein CASSPKSGAVIQETQYF.

V usage is TRBV9 and J usage is TRBJ1-2; D is unclear. V shed 1 base and J shed 4 bases, with 11 bases lying between them. Per germline, CDR1 SGDLS and CDR2 YYNGEE. The CDR3 runs 14 residues. CDR3 in amino acids: CASSVSGGLYGYTF. The CDR3 region has the DNA TGTGCCAGCAGCGTATCGGGCGGCCTCTATGGCTACACCTTC.

As concerns this clonotype: At one end, the junction sequence differs from germline, possibly due to a read error. V usage is TRBV28 and J usage is TRBJ2-6; D is unclear. The CDR3 length is 14 residues. CDR1 is MDHEN, CDR2 SYDVKM, per germline. CDR3 coding DNA: TGTGTCAGCAGTTTGATCCCTGGGGCCAACGTCCTGACTTTC. It translates to CVSSLIPGANVLTF.